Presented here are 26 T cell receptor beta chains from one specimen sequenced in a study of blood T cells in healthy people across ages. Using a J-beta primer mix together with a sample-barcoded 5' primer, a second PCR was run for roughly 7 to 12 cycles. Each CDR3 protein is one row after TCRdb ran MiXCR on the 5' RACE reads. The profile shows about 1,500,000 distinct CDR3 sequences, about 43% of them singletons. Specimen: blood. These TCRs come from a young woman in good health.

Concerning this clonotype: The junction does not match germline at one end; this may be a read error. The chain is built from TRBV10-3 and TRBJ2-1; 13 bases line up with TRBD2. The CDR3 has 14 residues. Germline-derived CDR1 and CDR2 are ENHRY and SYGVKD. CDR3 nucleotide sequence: TGTGTCATCAGTACTAGCGGGAGGGACCCTGAGCAGTTCTTC. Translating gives CVISTSGRDPEQFF.

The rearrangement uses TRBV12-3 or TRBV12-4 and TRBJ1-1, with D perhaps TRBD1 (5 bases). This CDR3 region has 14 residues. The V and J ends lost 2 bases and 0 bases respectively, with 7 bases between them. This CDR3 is CASSLRTMNTEAFF. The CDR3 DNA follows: TGTGCCAGCAGTTTACGGACAATGAACACTGAAGCTTTCTTT.

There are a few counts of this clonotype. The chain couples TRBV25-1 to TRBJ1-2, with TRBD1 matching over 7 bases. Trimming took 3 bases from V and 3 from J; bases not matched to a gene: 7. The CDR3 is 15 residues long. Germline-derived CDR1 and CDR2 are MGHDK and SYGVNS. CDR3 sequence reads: CASSEFRGTDYGYTF. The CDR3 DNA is TGTGCCAGCAGTGAGTTCAGGGGGACAGACTATGGCTACACCTTC.

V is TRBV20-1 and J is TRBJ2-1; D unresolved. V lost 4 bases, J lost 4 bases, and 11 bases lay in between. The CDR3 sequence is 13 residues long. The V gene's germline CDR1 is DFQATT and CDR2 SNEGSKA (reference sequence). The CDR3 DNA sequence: TGCAGTGCTAAAAATCTTCGATACAATGAGCAGTTCTTC. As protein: CSAKNLRYNEQFF.

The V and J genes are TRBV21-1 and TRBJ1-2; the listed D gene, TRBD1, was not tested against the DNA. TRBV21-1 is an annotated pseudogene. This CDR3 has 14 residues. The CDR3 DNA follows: TGTGCCAGCAGCCACAGGGTTAGGGACTATGGCTACACCTTC. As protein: CASSHRVRDYGYTF.

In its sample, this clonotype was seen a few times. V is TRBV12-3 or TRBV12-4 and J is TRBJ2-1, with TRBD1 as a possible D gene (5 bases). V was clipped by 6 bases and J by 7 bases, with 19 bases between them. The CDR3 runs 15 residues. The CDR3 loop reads CASSQGVTIRNEQFF. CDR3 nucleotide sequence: TGTGCCAGCAGCCAAGGGGTCACCATAAGGAATGAGCAGTTCTTC.

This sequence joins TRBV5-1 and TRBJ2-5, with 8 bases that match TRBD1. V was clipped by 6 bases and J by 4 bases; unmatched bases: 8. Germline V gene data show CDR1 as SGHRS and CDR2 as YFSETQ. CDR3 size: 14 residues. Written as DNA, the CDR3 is TGCGCCAGCACCAGGGGGCAAGGAACAGAGACCCAGTACTTC. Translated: CASTRGQGTETQYF.

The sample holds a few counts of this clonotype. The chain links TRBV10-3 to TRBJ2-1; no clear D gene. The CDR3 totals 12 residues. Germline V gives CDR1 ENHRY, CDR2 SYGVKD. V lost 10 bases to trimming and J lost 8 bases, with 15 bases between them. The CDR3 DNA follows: TGTGCCACCAAGGCTATTTTCGATGAGCAGTTCTTC. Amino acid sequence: CATKAIFDEQFF.

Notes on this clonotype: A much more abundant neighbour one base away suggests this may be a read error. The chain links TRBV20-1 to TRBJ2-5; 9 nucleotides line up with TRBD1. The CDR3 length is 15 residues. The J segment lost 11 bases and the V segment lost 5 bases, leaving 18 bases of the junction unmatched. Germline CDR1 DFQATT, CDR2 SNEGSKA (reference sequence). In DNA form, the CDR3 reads TGCAGTGCTTCATCGACGGGACAGGGATTCGATGAGCAGTACTTC. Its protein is CSASSTGQGFDEQYF.

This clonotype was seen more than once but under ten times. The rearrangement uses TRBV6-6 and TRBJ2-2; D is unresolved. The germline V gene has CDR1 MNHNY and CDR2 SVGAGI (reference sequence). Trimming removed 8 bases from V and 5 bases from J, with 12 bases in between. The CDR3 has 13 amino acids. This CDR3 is CASRLLSTGELFF. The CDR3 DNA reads TGTGCCAGCCGGCTTCTTTCTACCGGGGAGCTGTTTTTT.

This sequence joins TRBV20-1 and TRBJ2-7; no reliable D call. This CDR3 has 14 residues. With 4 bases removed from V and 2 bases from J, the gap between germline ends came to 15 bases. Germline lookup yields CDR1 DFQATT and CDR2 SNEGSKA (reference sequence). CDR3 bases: TGCAGTGCTACCGGTCAGCAGATAACCTACGAGCAGTACTTC. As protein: CSATGQQITYEQYF.

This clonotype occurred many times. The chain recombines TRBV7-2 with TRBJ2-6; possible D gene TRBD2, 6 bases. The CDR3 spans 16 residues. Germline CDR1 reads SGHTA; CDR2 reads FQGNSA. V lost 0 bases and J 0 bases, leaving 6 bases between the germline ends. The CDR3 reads CASSLAGSSGANVLTF. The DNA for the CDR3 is TGTGCCAGCAGCTTAGCCGGGAGCTCTGGGGCCAACGTCCTGACTTTC. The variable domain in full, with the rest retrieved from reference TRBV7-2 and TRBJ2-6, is GAGVSQSPSNKVTEKGKDVELRCDPISGHTALYWYRQSLGQGLEFLIYFQGNSAPDKSGLPSDRFSAERTGGSVSTLTIQRTQQEDSAVYLCASSLAGSSGANVLTFGAGSRLTVL.

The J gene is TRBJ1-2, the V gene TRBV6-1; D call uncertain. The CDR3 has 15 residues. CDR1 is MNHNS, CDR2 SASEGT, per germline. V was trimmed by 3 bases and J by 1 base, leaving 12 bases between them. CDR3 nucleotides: TGTGCCAGCAGTGAGGGTCAGAGAATTAACTATGGCTACACCTTC. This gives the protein CASSEGQRINYGYTF.

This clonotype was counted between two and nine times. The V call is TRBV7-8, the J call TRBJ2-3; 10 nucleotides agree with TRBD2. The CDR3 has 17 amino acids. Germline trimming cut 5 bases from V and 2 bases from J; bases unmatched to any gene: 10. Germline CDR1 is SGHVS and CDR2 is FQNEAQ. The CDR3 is CASSTRGGTSVTDTQYF. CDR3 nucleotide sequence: TGTGCCAGCAGCACTCGGGGGGGGACTAGCGTCACAGATACGCAGTATTTT.

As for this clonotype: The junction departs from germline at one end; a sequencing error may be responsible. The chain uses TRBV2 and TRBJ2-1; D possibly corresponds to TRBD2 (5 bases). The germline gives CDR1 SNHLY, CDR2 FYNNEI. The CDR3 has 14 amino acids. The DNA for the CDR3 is TGTGCCAGGATCTCCGGGAACTCCTACAATGGGCAGTTCTTC. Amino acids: CARISGNSYNGQFF. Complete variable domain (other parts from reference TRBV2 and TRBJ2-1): EPEVTQTPSHQVTQMGQEVILRCVPISNHLYFYWYRQILGQKVEFLVSFYNNEISEKSEIFDDQFSVERPDGSNFTLKIRSTKLEDSAMYFCARISGNSYNGQFFGPGTRLTVL.

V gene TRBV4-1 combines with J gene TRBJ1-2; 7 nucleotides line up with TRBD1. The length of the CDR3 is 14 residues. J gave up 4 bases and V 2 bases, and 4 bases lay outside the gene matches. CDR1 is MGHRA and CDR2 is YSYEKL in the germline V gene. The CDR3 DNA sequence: TGCGCCAGCAGCCAAACGGGACAGTTCTATGGCTACACCTTC. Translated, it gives CASSQTGQFYGYTF.

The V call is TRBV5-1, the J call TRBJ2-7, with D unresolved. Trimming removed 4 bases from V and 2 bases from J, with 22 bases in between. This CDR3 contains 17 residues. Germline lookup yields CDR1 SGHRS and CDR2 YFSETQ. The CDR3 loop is CASSLSDMGRATYEQYF. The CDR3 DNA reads TGCGCCAGCAGCCTCTCAGATATGGGCAGAGCCACCTACGAGCAGTACTTC.

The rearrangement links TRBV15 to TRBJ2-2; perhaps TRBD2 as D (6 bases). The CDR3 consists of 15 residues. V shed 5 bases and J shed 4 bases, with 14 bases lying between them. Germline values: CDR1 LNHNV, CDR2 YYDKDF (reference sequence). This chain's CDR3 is CATSPDSGATGELFF. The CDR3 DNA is TGTGCCACCAGCCCTGATAGCGGTGCCACCGGGGAGCTGTTTTTT.

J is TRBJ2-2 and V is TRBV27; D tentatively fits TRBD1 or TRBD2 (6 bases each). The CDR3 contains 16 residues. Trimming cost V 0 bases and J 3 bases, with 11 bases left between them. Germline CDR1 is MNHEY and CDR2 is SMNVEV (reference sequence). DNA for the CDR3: TGTGCCAGCAGTTTATCCCCGGGGGCAGACACCGGGGAGCTGTTTTTT. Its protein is CASSLSPGADTGELFF.

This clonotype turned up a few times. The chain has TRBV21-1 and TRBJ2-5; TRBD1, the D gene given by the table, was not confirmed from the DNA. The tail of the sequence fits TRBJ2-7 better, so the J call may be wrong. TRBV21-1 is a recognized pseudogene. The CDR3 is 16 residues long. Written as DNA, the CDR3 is TGTGCCAGCAGCCGTCGAGGACAGCACAACACCTACGAGCAGTACTTC. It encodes CASSRRGQHNTYEQYF.

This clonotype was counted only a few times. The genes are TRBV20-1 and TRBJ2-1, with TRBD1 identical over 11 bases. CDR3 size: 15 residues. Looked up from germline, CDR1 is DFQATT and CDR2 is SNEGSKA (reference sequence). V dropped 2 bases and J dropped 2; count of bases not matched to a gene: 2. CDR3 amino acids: CSARRGQGAYNEQFF. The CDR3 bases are TGCAGTGCTAGAAGGGGACAGGGGGCCTACAATGAGCAGTTCTTC.

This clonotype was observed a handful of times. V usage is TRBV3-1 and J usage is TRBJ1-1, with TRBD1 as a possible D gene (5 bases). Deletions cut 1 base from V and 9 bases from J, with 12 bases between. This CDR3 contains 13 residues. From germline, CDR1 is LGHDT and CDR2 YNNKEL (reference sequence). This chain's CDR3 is CASSQGAAGKAFF. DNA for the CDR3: TGTGCCAGCAGCCAAGGGGCGGCAGGGAAAGCTTTCTTT.

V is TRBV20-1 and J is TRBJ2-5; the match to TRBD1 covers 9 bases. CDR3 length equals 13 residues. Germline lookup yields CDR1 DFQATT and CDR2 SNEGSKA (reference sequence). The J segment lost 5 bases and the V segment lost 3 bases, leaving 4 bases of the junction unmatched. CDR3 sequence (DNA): TGCAGTGCTAGGGGACAGGGTTTGGAGACCCAGTACTTC. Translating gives CSARGQGLETQYF.

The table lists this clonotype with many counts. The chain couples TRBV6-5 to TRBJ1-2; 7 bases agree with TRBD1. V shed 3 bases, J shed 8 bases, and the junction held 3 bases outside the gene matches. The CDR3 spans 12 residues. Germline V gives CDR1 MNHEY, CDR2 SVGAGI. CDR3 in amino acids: CASSYRGLGYTF. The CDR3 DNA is TGTGCCAGCAGTTATAGGGGGCTAGGCTACACCTTC.

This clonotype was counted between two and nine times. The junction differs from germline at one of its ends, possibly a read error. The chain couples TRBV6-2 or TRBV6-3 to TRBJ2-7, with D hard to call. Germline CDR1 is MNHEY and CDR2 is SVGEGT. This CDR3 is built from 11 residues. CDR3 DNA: TGTGCCGGCAGTGTGGGCTACGAGCAGTACTTC. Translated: CAGSVGYEQYF.

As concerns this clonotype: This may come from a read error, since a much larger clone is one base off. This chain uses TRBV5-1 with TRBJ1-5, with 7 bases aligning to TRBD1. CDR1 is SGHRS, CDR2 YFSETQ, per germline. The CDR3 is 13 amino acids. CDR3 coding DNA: TGCGCCTGCAGGGGGGACAGCAATCAGCCCCAGCATTTT. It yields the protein CACRGDSNQPQHF.